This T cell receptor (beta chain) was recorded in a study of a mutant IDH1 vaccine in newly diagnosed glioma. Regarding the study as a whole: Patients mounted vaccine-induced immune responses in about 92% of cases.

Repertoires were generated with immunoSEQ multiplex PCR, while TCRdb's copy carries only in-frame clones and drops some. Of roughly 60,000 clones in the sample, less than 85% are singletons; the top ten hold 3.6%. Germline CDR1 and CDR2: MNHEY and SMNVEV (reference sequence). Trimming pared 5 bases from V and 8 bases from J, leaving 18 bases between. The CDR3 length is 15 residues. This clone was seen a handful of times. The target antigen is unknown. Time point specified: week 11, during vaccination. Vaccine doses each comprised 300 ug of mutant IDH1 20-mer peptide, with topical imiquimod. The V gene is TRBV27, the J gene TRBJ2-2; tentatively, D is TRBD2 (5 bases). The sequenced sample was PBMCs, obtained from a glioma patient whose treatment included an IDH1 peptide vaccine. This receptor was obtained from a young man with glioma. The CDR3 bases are TGTGCCAGCAGTCTCGACAACGGTGGGGAGGGGGAGCTGTTTTTT. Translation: CASSLDNGGEGELFF.